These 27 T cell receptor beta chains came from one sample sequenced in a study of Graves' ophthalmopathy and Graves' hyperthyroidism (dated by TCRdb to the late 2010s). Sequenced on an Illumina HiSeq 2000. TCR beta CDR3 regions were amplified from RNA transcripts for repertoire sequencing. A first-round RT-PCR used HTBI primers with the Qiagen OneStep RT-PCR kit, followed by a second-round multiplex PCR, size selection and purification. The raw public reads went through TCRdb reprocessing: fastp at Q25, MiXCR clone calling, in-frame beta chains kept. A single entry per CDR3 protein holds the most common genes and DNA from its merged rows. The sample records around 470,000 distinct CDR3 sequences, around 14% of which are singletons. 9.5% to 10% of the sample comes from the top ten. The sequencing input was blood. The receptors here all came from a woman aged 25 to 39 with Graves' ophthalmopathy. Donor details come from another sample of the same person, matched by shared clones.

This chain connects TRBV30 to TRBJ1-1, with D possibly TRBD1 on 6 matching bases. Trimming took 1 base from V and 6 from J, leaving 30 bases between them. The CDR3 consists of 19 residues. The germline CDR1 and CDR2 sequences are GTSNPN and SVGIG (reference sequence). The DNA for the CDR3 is TGTGCCTGGAGTGCAGGGCTCCGTACTATATCAGGGAAGGGGGCTGAAGCTTTCTTT. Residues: CAWSAGLRTISGKGAEAFF. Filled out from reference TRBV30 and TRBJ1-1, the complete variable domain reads SQTIHQWPATLVQPVGSPLSLECTVEGTSNPNLYWYRQAAGRGLQLLFYSVGIGQISSEVPQNLSASRPQDRQFILSSKKLLLSDSGFYLCAWSAGLRTISGKGAEAFFGQGTRLTVV.

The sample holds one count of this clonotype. Here the CDR3 DNA reads TGCGCCAGCAGGGCGTCACTACCTAACACCGGGGAGCTGTTTTTT. Translated, it gives CASRASLPNTGELFF. The chain is built from TRBV5-1 and TRBJ2-2; D gene uncertain. The CDR3 loop spans 15 amino acids. Germline CDR1 reads SGHRS; CDR2 reads YFSETQ. The V end was cut by 5 bases, the J end by 2 bases, with 13 bases between.

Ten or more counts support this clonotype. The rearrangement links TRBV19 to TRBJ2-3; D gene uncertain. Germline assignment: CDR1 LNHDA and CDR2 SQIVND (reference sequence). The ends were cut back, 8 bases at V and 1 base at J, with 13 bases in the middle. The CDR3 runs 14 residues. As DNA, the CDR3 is TGTGCCAGTGCTGACCAAGACCGCACAGATACGCAGTATTTT. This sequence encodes CASADQDRTDTQYF.

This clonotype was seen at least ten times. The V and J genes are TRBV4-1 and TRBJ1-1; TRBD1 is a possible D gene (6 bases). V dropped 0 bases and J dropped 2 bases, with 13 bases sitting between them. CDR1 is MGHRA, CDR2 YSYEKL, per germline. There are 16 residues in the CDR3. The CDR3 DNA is TGCGCCAGCAGCCAAGATCTATACGGGGGCAACACTGAAGCTTTCTTT. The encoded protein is CASSQDLYGGNTEAFF.

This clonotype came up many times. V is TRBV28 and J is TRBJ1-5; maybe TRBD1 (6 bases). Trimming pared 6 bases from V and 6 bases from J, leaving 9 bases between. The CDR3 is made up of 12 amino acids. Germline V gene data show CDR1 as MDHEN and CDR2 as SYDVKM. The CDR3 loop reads CASSNRVQPQHF. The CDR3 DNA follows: TGTGCCAGCAGCAACAGGGTTCAGCCCCAGCATTTT.

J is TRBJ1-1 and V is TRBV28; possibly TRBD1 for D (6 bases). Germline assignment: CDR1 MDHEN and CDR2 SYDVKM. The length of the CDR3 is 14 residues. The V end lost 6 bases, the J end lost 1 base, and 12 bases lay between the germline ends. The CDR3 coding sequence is TGTGCCAGCAGACCGCCGGACAGGAACACTGAAGCTTTCTTT. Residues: CASRPPDRNTEAFF.

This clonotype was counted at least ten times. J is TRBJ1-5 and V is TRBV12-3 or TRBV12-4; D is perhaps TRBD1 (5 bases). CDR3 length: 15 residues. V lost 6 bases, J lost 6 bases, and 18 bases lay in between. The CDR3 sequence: CASRYGTAKGQPQHF. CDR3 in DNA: TGTGCCAGCAGGTATGGGACCGCGAAAGGTCAGCCCCAGCATTTT.

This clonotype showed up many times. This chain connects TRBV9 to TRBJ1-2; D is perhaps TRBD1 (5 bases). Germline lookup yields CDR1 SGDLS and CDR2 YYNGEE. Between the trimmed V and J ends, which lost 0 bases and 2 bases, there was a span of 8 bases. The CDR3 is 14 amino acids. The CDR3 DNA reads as TGTGCCAGCAGCGTAGAGCAGGGAAACTATGGCTACACCTTC. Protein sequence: CASSVEQGNYGYTF.

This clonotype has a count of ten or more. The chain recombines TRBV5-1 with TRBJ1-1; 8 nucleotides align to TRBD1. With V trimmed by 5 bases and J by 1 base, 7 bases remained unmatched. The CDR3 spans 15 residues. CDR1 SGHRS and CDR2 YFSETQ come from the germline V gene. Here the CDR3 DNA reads TGCGCCAGCAGTCATGGACAGGGTAAGAACACTGAAGCTTTCTTT. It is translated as CASSHGQGKNTEAFF.

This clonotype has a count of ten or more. CDR3 sequence (DNA): TGTGCCAGCAGCTTAACACAGTGGACTGAAGCTTTCTTT. Protein sequence: CASSLTQWTEAFF. This sequence joins TRBV7-3 and TRBJ1-1; unclear D gene. Trimming took off 0 bases at V and 5 bases at J, with 7 bases between the two ends. Germline CDR1 SGHTA, CDR2 FQGTGA. The CDR3 length is 13 residues.

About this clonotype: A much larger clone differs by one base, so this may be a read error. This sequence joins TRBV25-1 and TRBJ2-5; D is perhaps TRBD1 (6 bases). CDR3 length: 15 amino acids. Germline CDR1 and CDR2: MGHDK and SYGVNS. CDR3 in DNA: TGTGCCAGCAGTGAATGGAACAGGGCCCAAGAGACCAAGTACTTC. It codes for CASSEWNRAQETKYF.

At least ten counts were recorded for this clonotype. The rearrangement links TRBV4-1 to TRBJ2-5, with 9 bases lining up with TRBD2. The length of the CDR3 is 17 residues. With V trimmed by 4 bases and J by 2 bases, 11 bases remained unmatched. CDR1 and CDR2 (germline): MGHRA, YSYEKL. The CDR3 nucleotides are TGCGCCAGCAGCCTCCACCTACTAGCGGGCAGGCAAGAGACCCAGTACTTC. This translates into CASSLHLLAGRQETQYF.

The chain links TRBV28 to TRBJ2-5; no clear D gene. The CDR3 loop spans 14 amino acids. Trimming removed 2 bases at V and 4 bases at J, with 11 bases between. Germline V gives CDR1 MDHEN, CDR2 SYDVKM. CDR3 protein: CASSLALPPETQYF. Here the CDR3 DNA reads TGTGCCAGCAGTTTAGCACTACCTCCAGAGACCCAGTACTTC. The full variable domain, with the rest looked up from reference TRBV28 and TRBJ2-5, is DVKVTQSSRYLVKRTGEKVFLECVQDMDHENMFWYRQDPGLGLRLIYFSYDVKMKEKGDIPEGYSVSREKKERFSLILESASTNQTSMYLCASSLALPPETQYFGPGTRLLVL.

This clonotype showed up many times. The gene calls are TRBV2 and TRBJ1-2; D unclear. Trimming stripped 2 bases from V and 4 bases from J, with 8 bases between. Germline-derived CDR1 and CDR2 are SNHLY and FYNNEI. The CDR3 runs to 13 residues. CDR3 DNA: TGTGCCAGCAGTGAAAATGGCATCTATGGCTACACCTTC. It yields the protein CASSENGIYGYTF.

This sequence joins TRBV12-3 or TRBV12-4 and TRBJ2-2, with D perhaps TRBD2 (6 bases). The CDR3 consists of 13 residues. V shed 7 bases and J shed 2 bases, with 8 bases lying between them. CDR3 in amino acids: CASTGLNTGELFF. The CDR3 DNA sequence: TGTGCCAGCACAGGACTAAACACCGGGGAGCTGTTTTTT.

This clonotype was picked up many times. The CDR3 nucleotides are TGTGCCAGCAGTGAGAGCGGAACCTATGGCTACACCTTC. Protein: CASSESGTYGYTF. The chain carries TRBV25-1 and TRBJ1-2, with D unresolved. The CDR3 length is 13 residues. V lost 3 bases, J lost 4 bases, and 9 bases lay in between. Germline V gene sequence: CDR1 MGHDK, CDR2 SYGVNS.

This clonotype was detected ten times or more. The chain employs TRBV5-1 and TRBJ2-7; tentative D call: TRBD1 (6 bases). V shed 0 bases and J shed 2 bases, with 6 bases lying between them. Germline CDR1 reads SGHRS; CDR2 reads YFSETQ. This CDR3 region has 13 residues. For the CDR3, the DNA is TGCGCCAGCAGCTTGGACAGGGCCTACGAGCAGTACTTC. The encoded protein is CASSLDRAYEQYF. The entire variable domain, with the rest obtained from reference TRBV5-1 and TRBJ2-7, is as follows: KAGVTQTPRYLIKTRGQQVTLSCSPISGHRSVSWYQQTPGQGLQFLFEYFSETQRNKGNFPGRFSGRQFSNSRSEMNVSTLELGDSALYLCASSLDRAYEQYFGPGTRLTVT.

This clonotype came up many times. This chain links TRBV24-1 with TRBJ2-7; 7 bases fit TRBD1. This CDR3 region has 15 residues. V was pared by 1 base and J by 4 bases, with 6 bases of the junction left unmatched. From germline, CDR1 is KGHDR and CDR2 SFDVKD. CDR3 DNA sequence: TGTGCCACCAGTGATTTACGACAGGGAATTTACGAGCAGTACTTC. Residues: CATSDLRQGIYEQYF.

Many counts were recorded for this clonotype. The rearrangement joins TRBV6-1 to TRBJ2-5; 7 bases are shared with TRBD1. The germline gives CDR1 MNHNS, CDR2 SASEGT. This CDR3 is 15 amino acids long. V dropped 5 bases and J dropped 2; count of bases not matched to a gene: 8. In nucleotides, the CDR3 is TGTGCCAGCAGTAAAAGACAGGGTCAGCAAGAGACCCAGTACTTC. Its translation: CASSKRQGQQETQYF.

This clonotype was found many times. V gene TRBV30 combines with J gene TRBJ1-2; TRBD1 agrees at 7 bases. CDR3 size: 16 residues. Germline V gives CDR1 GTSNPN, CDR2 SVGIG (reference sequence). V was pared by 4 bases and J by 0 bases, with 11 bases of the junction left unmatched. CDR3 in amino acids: CAWKGPGQASNYGYTF. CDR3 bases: TGTGCCTGGAAGGGCCCCGGACAGGCATCTAACTATGGCTACACCTTC.

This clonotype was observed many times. CDR3 protein: CSGYMNTEAFF. The CDR3 DNA reads as TGCAGTGGATACATGAACACTGAAGCTTTCTTT. The chain combines TRBV20-1 with TRBJ1-1; D is unclear. This CDR3 region has 11 residues. Looked up from germline, CDR1 is DFQATT and CDR2 is SNEGSKA (reference sequence). The V gene lost 7 bases and the J gene lost 0 bases, with 6 bases spanning the gap.

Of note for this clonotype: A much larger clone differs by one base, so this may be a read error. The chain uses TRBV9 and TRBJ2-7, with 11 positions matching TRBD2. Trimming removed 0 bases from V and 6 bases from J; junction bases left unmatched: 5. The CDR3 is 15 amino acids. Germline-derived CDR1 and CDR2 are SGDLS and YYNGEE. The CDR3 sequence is CASSVVASGRLEQYF. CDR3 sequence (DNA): TGTGCCAGCAGCGTAGTAGCTAGCGGGAGGCTCGAGCAGTACTTC.

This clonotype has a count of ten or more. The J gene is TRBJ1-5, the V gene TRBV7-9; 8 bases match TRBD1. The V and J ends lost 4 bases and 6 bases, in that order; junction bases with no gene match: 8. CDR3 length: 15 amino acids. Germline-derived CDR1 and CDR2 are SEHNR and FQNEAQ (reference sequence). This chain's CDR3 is CASSSGDRNLQPQHF. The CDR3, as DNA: TGTGCCAGCAGCTCCGGGGACAGGAATCTTCAGCCCCAGCATTTT.

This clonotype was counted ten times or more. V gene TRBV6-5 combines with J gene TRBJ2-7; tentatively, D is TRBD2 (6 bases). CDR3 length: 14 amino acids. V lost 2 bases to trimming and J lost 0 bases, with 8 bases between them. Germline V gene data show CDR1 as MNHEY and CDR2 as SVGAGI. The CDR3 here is CASSYTSSSYEQYF. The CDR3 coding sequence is TGTGCCAGCAGTTACACTAGCAGCTCCTACGAGCAGTACTTC.

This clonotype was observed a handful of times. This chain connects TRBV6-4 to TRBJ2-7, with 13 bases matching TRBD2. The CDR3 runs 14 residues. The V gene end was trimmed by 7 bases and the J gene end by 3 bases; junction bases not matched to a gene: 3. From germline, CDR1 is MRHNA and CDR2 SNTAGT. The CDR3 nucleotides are TGTGCCAGCATTCGGACTAGCGGGAGCTACGAGCAGTACTTC. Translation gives CASIRTSGSYEQYF.

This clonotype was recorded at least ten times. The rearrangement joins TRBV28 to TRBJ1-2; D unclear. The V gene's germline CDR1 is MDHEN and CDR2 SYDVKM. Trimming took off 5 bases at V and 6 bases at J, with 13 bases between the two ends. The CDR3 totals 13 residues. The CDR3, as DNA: TGTGCCAGCAGTCCAACATCAAGGGATGGCTACACCTTC. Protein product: CASSPTSRDGYTF.

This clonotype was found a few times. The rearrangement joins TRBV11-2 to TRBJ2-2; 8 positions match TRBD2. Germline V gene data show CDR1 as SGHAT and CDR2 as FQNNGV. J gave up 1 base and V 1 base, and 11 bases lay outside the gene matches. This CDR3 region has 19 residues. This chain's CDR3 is CASSLGLSGVSRNTGELFF. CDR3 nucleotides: TGTGCCAGCAGCTTAGGTCTTAGCGGGGTTTCGCGGAACACCGGGGAGCTGTTTTTT.